The 6 T cell receptor beta chains below all came from one sample that was sequenced in a study of human T cells and chemical hapten exposure. TCRdb re-analysed the RACE reads in MiXCR, keeping a single row per CDR3 protein. The repertoire holds 50,000 to 65,000 distinct CDR3 sequences, with 5.5% to 7.5% as singletons. The time point is: pre-sensitization, week 0. Treatment defined: therapeutic diphenylcyclopropenone sensitization with weekly scalp DPC. The sample here was whole blood, taken in connection with sensitization to the hapten diphenylcyclopropenone (DPC). Receptors originate from a woman in her 30s with alopecia areata. Some clones in this sample may be carry-over from other donors' samples.

This clonotype was recorded many times. The chain joins TRBV6-5 to TRBJ2-6, with unresolved D. This CDR3 comprises 16 residues. The germline CDR1 and CDR2 sequences are MNHEY and SVGAGI. V dropped 7 bases and J dropped 0 bases, with 13 bases sitting between them. The DNA for the CDR3 is TGTGCCAGCAACTCAATAACAACCTCTGGGGCCAACGTCCTGACTTTC. Protein sequence: CASNSITTSGANVLTF.

This clonotype appeared a few times. This chain connects TRBV18 to TRBJ1-2; D may be TRBD1 (5 bases). Trimming left V 4 bases short and J 0 bases short, with 12 bases between. The germline V gene has CDR1 KGHSH and CDR2 LQKENI. The CDR3 contains 15 residues. CDR3 DNA sequence: TGTGCCAGCTCACACGGACACTCAGCTAACTATGGCTACACCTTC. Translation gives CASSHGHSANYGYTF.

At least ten counts were recorded for this clonotype. This rearrangement joins TRBV20-1 to TRBJ1-6; possible D gene TRBD1, 5 bases. The germline V gene has CDR1 DFQATT and CDR2 SNEGSKA (reference sequence). This CDR3 contains 15 residues. Trimming left V 5 bases short and J 7 bases short, with 18 bases between. CDR3 coding DNA: TGCAGTGCTCTTTATTTTGGGGGGGTAAATTCACCCCTCCACTTT. Protein sequence: CSALYFGGVNSPLHF.

This clonotype has more than one count but fewer than ten. The gene calls are TRBV27 and TRBJ1-1; TRBD1 might be the D (6 bases). The CDR3 is 14 amino acids. With 5 bases removed from V and 4 bases from J, the gap between germline ends came to 14 bases. Germline V gives CDR1 MNHEY, CDR2 SMNVEV (reference sequence). This CDR3 reads CASSAQQGGTEAFF. CDR3 in DNA: TGTGCCAGCAGTGCCCAACAAGGGGGCACTGAAGCTTTCTTT.

The rearrangement links TRBV5-1 to TRBJ1-6; D unresolved. The CDR3 contains 15 residues. Trimming removed 7 bases at V and 8 bases at J, with 19 bases between. Looked up from germline, CDR1 is SGHRS and CDR2 is YFSETQ. CDR3 residues: CASSQRSGTDSPLHF. DNA for the CDR3: TGCGCCAGCTCCCAAAGATCAGGAACGGATTCACCCCTCCACTTT. Combining the CDR3 with reference TRBV5-1 and TRBJ1-6 gives the whole variable domain KAGVTQTPRYLIKTRGQQVTLSCSPISGHRSVSWYQQTPGQGLQFLFEYFSETQRNKGNFPGRFSGRQFSNSRSEMNVSTLELGDSALYLCASSQRSGTDSPLHFGNGTRLTVT.

The genes are TRBV28 and TRBJ1-6; D may be TRBD1 (6 bases). The length of the CDR3 is 14 residues. CDR1 MDHEN and CDR2 SYDVKM come from the germline V gene. V lost 3 bases, J lost 8 bases, and 11 bases lay in between. Here the CDR3 reads CASSLAGDYSPLHF. CDR3 in DNA: TGTGCCAGCAGTTTGGCAGGGGACTATTCACCCCTCCACTTT.